This TCR beta chain was documented in a study of T cells after yellow fever vaccination. Looking at the study overall: Fractions low in cell number were prepared with SMART-Seq v4 Ultra Low Input.

5'RACE template switching added a universal primer site and UMIs to TCR cDNA. Each CDR3 protein is one row after TCRdb ran MiXCR on the 5' RACE reads. The table has about 350,000 distinct CDR3 sequences, 4.1% seen once. This CDR3 contains 16 residues. Germline-derived CDR1 and CDR2 are DFQATT and SNEGSKA (reference sequence). V was clipped by 6 bases and J by 6 bases, with 24 bases between them. This clonotype was detected a few times. Its target is unknown. Findings of the study overall: There was a possibility that FACS-sorted repertoires contained abundant clonotypes contaminating from the bulk population. Among all clonotypes, a small share was observed in both CD4 and CD8 compartments.

Sequences were derived from PBMCs, sampled 5 days after the yellow fever booster vaccination. This receptor was identified in a man between 18 and 35 years old who received the YFV17D yellow fever vaccine. V gene TRBV20-1 combines with J gene TRBJ2-1; tentative D call: TRBD2 (6 bases). The CDR3: CSARKRGESRVNEQFF. CDR3 DNA: TGCAGTGCCCGGAAACGCGGGGAATCCAGGGTCAATGAGCAGTTCTTC.